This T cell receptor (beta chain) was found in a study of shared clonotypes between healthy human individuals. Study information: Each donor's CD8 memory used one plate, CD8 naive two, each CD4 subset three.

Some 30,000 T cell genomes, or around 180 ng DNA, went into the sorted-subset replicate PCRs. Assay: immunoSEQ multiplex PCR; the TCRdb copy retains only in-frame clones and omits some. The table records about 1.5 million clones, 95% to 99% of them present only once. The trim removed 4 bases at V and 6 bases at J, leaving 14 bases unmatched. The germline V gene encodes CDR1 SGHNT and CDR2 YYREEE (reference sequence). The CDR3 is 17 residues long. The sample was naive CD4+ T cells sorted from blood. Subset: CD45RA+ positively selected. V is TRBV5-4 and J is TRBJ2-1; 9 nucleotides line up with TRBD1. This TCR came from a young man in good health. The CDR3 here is CASSPKGGTGFFNEQFF. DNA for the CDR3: TGTGCCAGCAGCCCCAAGGGAGGGACAGGGTTTTTCAATGAGCAGTTCTTC.